These 20 T cell receptor beta chains were sequenced from one sample in a study of T cell repertoires in cytomegalovirus infection. From the reads, TCRdb called clonotypes with MiXCR, one entry per CDR3 protein. The sample has fewer than 550,000 distinct CDR3 sequences; 15% to 20% are singletons. Sequencing was performed on CD8+ T cells from PBMCs. These receptors all stem from a human donor in good health (CMV status not recorded). Some clones in this sample may be carry-over from other donors' samples.

This clonotype was counted at least ten times. V gene TRBV7-2 combines with J gene TRBJ2-7; the match to TRBD2 covers 10 bases. Germline V gene data show CDR1 as SGHTA and CDR2 as FQGNSA. The CDR3 has 15 amino acids. J gave up 6 bases and V 1 base, and 6 bases lay outside the gene matches. CDR3: CASSLDSGRAIEQYF. The CDR3 DNA sequence: TGTGCCAGCAGCTTAGACAGCGGGAGGGCCATCGAGCAGTACTTC.

As concerns this clonotype: A single base separates this from a much larger clone, so it may be a read error. The J gene is TRBJ2-5, the V gene TRBV12-5; TRBD1 matches 7 bases. CDR1 LGHNT and CDR2 FRNRAP come from the germline V gene. CDR3 length equals 15 residues. The trim removed 0 bases at V and 5 bases at J, leaving 6 bases unmatched. CDR3 in DNA: TGTGCTAGTGGTTTGGTATTGACAGGGTGCGAGACCCAGTACTTC. It yields the protein CASGLVLTGCETQYF.

This clonotype appeared many times. The chain has TRBV4-1 and TRBJ1-2; D possibly corresponds to TRBD1 (5 bases). Trimming removed 0 bases at V and 6 bases at J, with 17 bases between. This CDR3 has 16 residues. Looked up from germline, CDR1 is MGHRA and CDR2 is YSYEKL. The CDR3 bases are TGCGCCAGCAGCCAAGAAACCCGGGGGACGATGAATGGCTACACCTTC. It specifies CASSQETRGTMNGYTF.

This clonotype is categorized as medium-sized. The CDR3 region is CASSLGGGSGEQFF. Written as DNA, the CDR3 is TGTGCCAGCAGCTTAGGGGGGGGGTCGGGGGAGCAGTTCTTC. This chain uses TRBV7-6 with TRBJ2-1, with 7 bases identical to TRBD2. V was pared by 1 base and J by 10 bases, with 7 bases of the junction left unmatched. The CDR3 totals 14 residues. From germline, CDR1 is SGHVS and CDR2 FNYEAQ.

This clonotype was counted ten times or more. The chain carries TRBV27 and TRBJ1-1; TRBD1 matches at 7 bases. The germline V gene has CDR1 MNHEY and CDR2 SMNVEV (reference sequence). The CDR3 has 16 residues. Trimming cost V 2 bases and J 3 bases; bases outside gene matches: 9. CDR3 amino acids: CASSLRGRGSDTEAFF. The CDR3 DNA sequence: TGTGCCAGCAGTTTAAGGGGGCGCGGGTCTGACACTGAAGCTTTCTTT.

This clonotype was counted between two and nine times. The genes are TRBV19 and TRBJ1-2; D is uncertain. CDR3 length: 15 amino acids. Germline loops: CDR1 LNHDA, CDR2 SQIVND (reference sequence). V was shortened by 5 bases and J by 0 bases, with 13 bases between the two germline ends. As DNA, the CDR3 is TGTGCCAGTAGTCTCCGCTATTTAGCTAACTATGGCTACACCTTC. Translation gives CASSLRYLANYGYTF.

The chain employs TRBV19 and TRBJ2-1; 9 bases fit TRBD2. From germline, CDR1 is LNHDA and CDR2 SQIVND (reference sequence). The CDR3 totals 17 residues. V lost 3 bases, J lost 2 bases, and 8 bases stayed unmatched. CDR3 residues: CASSIEWRGGPYNEQFF. The CDR3, as DNA: TGTGCCAGTAGTATTGAATGGCGGGGGGGCCCCTACAATGAGCAGTTCTTC.

The chain employs TRBV5-5 and TRBJ2-1; 8 bases align to TRBD1. The CDR3 has 15 residues. Germline V CDR1 and CDR2: SGHKS, YYEKEE (reference sequence). With 7 bases clipped from V and 7 bases from J, the junction kept 13 bases outside the gene matches. The CDR3 is CASLPSRTGKNEQFF. The DNA for the CDR3 is TGTGCCAGCTTACCGAGCAGGACAGGGAAAAATGAGCAGTTCTTC.

In its sample, this clonotype was seen a few times. CDR3 sequence (DNA): TGCAGCGCGGCCAGGCTAAATCAGCCCCAGCATTTT. Encoded protein: CSAARLNQPQHF. The chain joins TRBV29-1 to TRBJ1-5; D is unresolved. The CDR3 is 12 residues long. Germline CDR1 SQVTM, CDR2 ANQGSEA. V lost 7 bases and J lost 4, with 11 bases in between.

The rearrangement joins TRBV29-1 to TRBJ2-1; D ambiguous. The CDR3 consists of 12 residues. Trimming removed 2 bases at V and 5 bases at J, with 7 bases between. Germline lookup yields CDR1 SQVTM and CDR2 ANQGSEA. CDR3 in DNA: TGCAGCGTTGAACCCGGAAACAATGAGCAGTTCTTC. It is translated as CSVEPGNNEQFF.

With respect to this clonotype: A read error may produce the germline difference seen at one junction end. The CDR3 spells CASSASGDEQHF. The CDR3 nucleotides are TGCGCCAGCAGCGCGTCGGGAGACGAGCAGCACTTC. V gene TRBV5-1 combines with J gene TRBJ2-7, with D perhaps TRBD2 (6 bases). CDR1 SGHRS and CDR2 YFSETQ come from the germline V gene. CDR3 length: 12 residues.

This clonotype came up a few times. The chain recombines TRBV5-5 with TRBJ2-3, with D possibly matching TRBD1 (6 bases). Between the trimmed V and J ends, which lost 4 bases and 3 bases, there was a span of 15 bases. CDR1 and CDR2 from the germline V gene are SGHKS and YYEKEE (reference sequence). The CDR3 has 15 amino acids. CDR3 region: CASSPQGRVTDTQYF. The CDR3 nucleotides read TGTGCCAGCAGCCCACAGGGTAGGGTAACAGATACGCAGTATTTT.

To note about this clonotype: With a much larger clone just one base away, this may be a read error. Without the conserved terminal phenylalanine or tryptophan, this CDR3 likely stems from a read error. DNA for the CDR3: TGTGCCAGCAGCTCGGTACGGGGGTTCTATGGCTACACCTTA. Protein: CASSSVRGFYGYTL. This chain uses TRBV7-4 with TRBJ1-2; TRBD1 is a possible D gene (5 bases). There are 14 residues in the CDR3. V lost 4 bases and J 4 bases, leaving 13 bases between the germline ends. Germline V gives CDR1 SGHVT, CDR2 SQSDAQ.

The rearrangement joins TRBV5-4 to TRBJ2-7; maybe TRBD2 (6 bases). Trimming took off 0 bases at V and 2 bases at J, with 15 bases between the two ends. The CDR3 has 16 residues. CDR1 and CDR2 from the germline V gene are SGHNT and YYREEE (reference sequence). The CDR3 is CASSLVPVGGTYEQYF. In nucleotides, the CDR3 is TGTGCCAGCAGCTTGGTCCCAGTTGGGGGGACCTACGAGCAGTACTTC.

The chain links TRBV28 to TRBJ1-1; tentative D call: TRBD1 (6 bases). Trimming shortened V by 4 bases and J by 8 bases, and 8 bases separated the two germline ends. Germline CDR1 and CDR2: MDHEN and SYDVKM. The CDR3 is made up of 11 amino acids. This chain's CDR3 is CASSYGQEAFF. Here the CDR3 DNA reads TGTGCCAGCAGTTATGGACAGGAAGCTTTCTTT. The whole variable domain, filled in from reference TRBV28 and TRBJ1-1, reads DVKVTQSSRYLVKRTGEKVFLECVQDMDHENMFWYRQDPGLGLRLIYFSYDVKMKEKGDIPEGYSVSREKKERFSLILESASTNQTSMYLCASSYGQEAFFGQGTRLTVV.

This clonotype was detected only a few times. The chain has TRBV7-9 and TRBJ2-1; 7 bases are shared with TRBD1. V was pared by 4 bases and J by 5 bases, with 11 bases of the junction left unmatched. CDR3 size: 16 residues. Germline loops: CDR1 SEHNR, CDR2 FQNEAQ (reference sequence). The CDR3 sequence is CASSSRDSELHNEQFF. The DNA of the CDR3 is TGTGCCAGCAGCTCAAGGGACAGCGAACTTCACAATGAGCAGTTCTTC.

J is TRBJ2-5 and V is TRBV27; 8 bases are a match to TRBD1. The germline V gene has CDR1 MNHEY and CDR2 SMNVEV (reference sequence). The CDR3 consists of 12 residues. Unmatched junction bases numbered 1, after V lost 8 bases and J lost 2 bases. CDR3 protein: CASGTGQETQYF. In DNA, the CDR3 is TGTGCCAGCGGGACAGGTCAAGAGACCCAGTACTTC.

This clonotype was recorded many times. The chain uses TRBV7-9 and TRBJ2-1; possible D gene TRBD2, 6 bases. This CDR3 spans 14 amino acids. Trimming left V 3 bases short and J 12 bases short, with 18 bases between. CDR1 and CDR2 (germline): SEHNR, FQNEAQ (reference sequence). In nucleotides, the CDR3 is TGTGCCAGCAGCTTCCCGGAGCGGGCCCAGCGGCAGTTCTTC. It translates to CASSFPERAQRQFF. Full variable domain (outside the CDR3, taken from reference TRBV7-9 and TRBJ2-1): DTGVSQNPRHKITKRGQNVTFRCDPISEHNRLYWYRQTLGQGPEFLTYFQNEAQLEKSRLLSDRFSAERPKGSFSTLEIQRTEQGDSAMYLCASSFPERAQRQFFGPGTRLTVL.

The chain combines TRBV14 with TRBJ2-5; the D is unclear. The CDR3 is 15 residues long. V shed 1 base and J shed 1 base, with 10 bases lying between them. The germline V gene encodes CDR1 SGHDN and CDR2 FVKESK. This CDR3 reads CASSQARSIQETQYF. DNA of the CDR3: TGTGCCAGCAGCCAAGCTAGAAGTATCCAAGAGACCCAGTACTTC.

This clonotype was recorded a few times. The gene calls are TRBV23-1 and TRBJ2-1; no definite D call. TRBV23-1 has ORF status, its function being uncertain. V was cut by 4 bases and J by 10 bases, with 14 bases left in between. The CDR3 runs 13 residues. The chain's CDR3 is CASSRHPVGEQFF. In DNA, the CDR3 is TGCGCCAGCAGTCGCCACCCTGTAGGGGAGCAGTTCTTC.